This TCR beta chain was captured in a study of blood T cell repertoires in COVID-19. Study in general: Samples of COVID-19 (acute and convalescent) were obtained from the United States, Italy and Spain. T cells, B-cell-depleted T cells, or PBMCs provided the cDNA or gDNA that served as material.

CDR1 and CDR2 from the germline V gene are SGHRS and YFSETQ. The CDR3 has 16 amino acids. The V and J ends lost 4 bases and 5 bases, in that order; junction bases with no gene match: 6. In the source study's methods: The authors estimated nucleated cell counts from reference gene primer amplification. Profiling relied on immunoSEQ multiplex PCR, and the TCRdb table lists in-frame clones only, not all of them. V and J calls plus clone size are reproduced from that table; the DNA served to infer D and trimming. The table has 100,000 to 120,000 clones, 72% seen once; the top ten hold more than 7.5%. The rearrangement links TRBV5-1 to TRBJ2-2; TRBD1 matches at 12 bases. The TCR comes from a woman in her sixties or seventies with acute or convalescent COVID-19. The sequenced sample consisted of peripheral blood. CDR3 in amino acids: CASSKGTGGGTGELFF. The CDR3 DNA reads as TGCGCCAGCAGCAAAGGGACAGGGGGCGGTACCGGGGAGCTGTTTTTT.